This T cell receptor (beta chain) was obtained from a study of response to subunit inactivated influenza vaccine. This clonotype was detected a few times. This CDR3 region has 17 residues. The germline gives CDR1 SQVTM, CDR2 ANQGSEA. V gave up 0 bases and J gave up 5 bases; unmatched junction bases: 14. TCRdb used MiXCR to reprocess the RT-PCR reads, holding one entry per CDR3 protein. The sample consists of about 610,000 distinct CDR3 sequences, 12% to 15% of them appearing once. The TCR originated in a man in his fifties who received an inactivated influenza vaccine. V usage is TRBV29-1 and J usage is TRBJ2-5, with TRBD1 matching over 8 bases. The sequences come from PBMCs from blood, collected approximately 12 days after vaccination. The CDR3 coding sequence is TGCAGCGTTGAAGATTCGGGAAGGCAGGGGGCATGGGAGACCCAGTACTTC. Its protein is CSVEDSGRQGAWETQYF.